This entry is about one T cell receptor (beta chain). Its antigen remains unknown. The data derive from a study of lymphopenia after photon versus proton radiotherapy. Whole-study results and caveats: Relative stability marked proton patients; photon patients lost diversity and naive cells. Larger post-nadir TCR diversity loss correlated inversely with survival in deceased patients.

Some clones are missing from TCRdb's copy, which holds only in-frame ones; the method was immunoSEQ multiplex PCR. The sample includes roughly 42,000 clones, 65% to 90% of them seen just once. Germline values: CDR1 LNHDA, CDR2 SQIVND (reference sequence). The V end was cut by 6 bases, the J end by 3 bases, with 9 bases between. The CDR3 has 14 amino acids. The genes are TRBV19 and TRBJ2-6, with no clear D. This clonotype was sampled from a man in his forties or fifties with gastric cancer. The specimen was peripheral blood, collected from a patient treated with photon-based radiotherapy. The DNA of the CDR3 is TGTGCCAGTAGCGGACCCAGTGGGGCCAACGTCCTGACTTTC. It translates to CASSGPSGANVLTF.